Each of the 8 T cell receptor beta chains below was sequenced from the same sample in a study of vaccination and CD4 T cells after COVID-19. The Oncomine TCR Beta short-read assay sequenced DNA from cultured CD4+ T cells. One entry per CDR3 protein results from TCRdb running MiXCR on the PCR reads. The repertoire holds approximately 12,000 distinct CDR3 sequences, with roughly 73% as singletons. The antigens for these receptors are not known. Treatment here: approximately 9-day PBMC culture with coronavirus spike peptide pools or control peptides (ViraFEST assay). The sequenced sample was CD4+ T cells from blood, cultured in vitro. The source is a human donor who had recovered from COVID-19.

The chain couples TRBV24-1 to TRBJ2-3; TRBD2 is a possible D gene (6 bases). V lost 7 bases, J lost 3 bases, and 16 bases lay in between. Germline-derived CDR1 and CDR2 are KGHDR and SFDVKD. This CDR3 contains 15 residues. The chain's CDR3 is CATRGGVLGTDTQYF. The CDR3 DNA is TGTGCCACCAGGGGAGGCGTCCTGGGGACAGATACGCAGTATTTT.

This clonotype was seen once. V gene TRBV19 combines with J gene TRBJ1-1, with 7 bases aligning to TRBD1. There are 15 residues in the CDR3. Germline V gives CDR1 LNHDA, CDR2 SQIVND (reference sequence). V was pared by 3 bases and J by 6 bases, with 10 bases of the junction left unmatched. Written as DNA, the CDR3 is TGTGCCAGTAGTATCGGAAGGGGGCGCGTAGCTGAAGCTTTCTTT. Residues: CASSIGRGRVAEAFF.

The chain joins TRBV7-2 to TRBJ2-1; D gene unclear. V was pared by 0 bases and J by 3 bases, with 12 bases between. The CDR3 consists of 16 residues. Looked up from germline, CDR1 is SGHTA and CDR2 is FQGNSA. The DNA of the CDR3 is TGTGCCAGCAGCTTAGCGCACAGTTTGGTCTACAATGAGCAGTTCTTC. This gives the protein CASSLAHSLVYNEQFF.

This clonotype was counted a few times. The chain combines TRBV20-1 with TRBJ1-5; perhaps TRBD1 as D (6 bases). This CDR3 comprises 13 residues. Germline V gives CDR1 DFQATT, CDR2 SNEGSKA (reference sequence). CDR3 loop: CSSNRDSNQPQHF. The CDR3 DNA reads as TGCAGCTCCAACAGGGATAGCAATCAGCCCCAGCATTTT.

The chain recombines TRBV6-1 with TRBJ2-2; D is unclear. Trimming removed 6 bases at V and 1 base at J, with 12 bases between. The CDR3 has 15 amino acids. Germline CDR1 reads MNHNS; CDR2 reads SASEGT. CDR3 sequence: CASSPDGLNTGELFF. CDR3 DNA sequence: TGTGCCAGCAGCCCGGACGGCCTGAACACCGGGGAGCTGTTTTTT.

The genes are TRBV28 and TRBJ1-5, with D possibly being TRBD1 (5 bases). Trimming cost V 3 bases and J 6 bases, with 18 bases left between them. CDR1 is MDHEN, CDR2 SYDVKM, per germline. The CDR3 is 16 residues long. CDR3 nucleotides: TGTGCCAGCAGTTTTTTGGGGGAAATTTGGAGTCAGCCCCAGCATTTT. This gives the protein CASSFLGEIWSQPQHF.

This clonotype turned up a few times. The chain joins TRBV15 to TRBJ1-2; unclear D gene. V dropped 5 bases and J dropped 0 bases, with 13 bases sitting between them. Looked up from germline, CDR1 is LNHNV and CDR2 is YYDKDF (reference sequence). The CDR3 is 15 amino acids. CDR3: CATSSRRQANYGYTF. CDR3 nucleotide sequence: TGTGCCACCAGCTCCCGTCGACAAGCTAACTATGGCTACACCTTC.

This CDR3 reads CASSLVAGGADTQYF. The CDR3 DNA is TGTGCCAGCAGCTTAGTTGCGGGAGGGGCAGATACGCAGTATTTT. V usage is TRBV7-9 and J usage is TRBJ2-3; 9 bases align to TRBD2. Germline V gene data show CDR1 as SEHNR and CDR2 as FQNEAQ (reference sequence). This CDR3 is built from 15 residues. With 1 base clipped from V and 4 bases from J, the junction kept 3 bases outside the gene matches. Together with reference TRBV7-9 and TRBJ2-3, the CDR3 gives the full variable domain: DTGVSQNPRHKITKRGQNVTFRCDPISEHNRLYWYRQTLGQGPEFLTYFQNEAQLEKSRLLSDRFSAERPKGSFSTLEIQRTEQGDSAMYLCASSLVAGGADTQYFGPGTRLTVL.